The 2 T cell receptor beta chains below all came from one sample that was sequenced in a study of CD8 T cells in ankylosing spondylitis. Regarding the study as a whole: Seven or eight highly homologous variants made up a TCR beta motif, and this motif appeared characteristic of ankylosing spondylitis blood.

Their cognate antigens are unknown. TCRdb recomputed calls from the 5' RACE reads with MiXCR, one row per CDR3 protein. The sample shows 450,000 to 550,000 distinct CDR3 sequences, roughly 5.2% of them seen only once. The sequenced material came from blood, either unsorted or a sorted T cell fraction (not recorded which). The receptor set was obtained from a male donor with ankylosing spondylitis.

This clonotype was counted ten times or more. The chain carries TRBV18 and TRBJ1-2; D is perhaps TRBD1 (5 bases). CDR3 length: 13 amino acids. V lost 3 bases and J 8 bases, leaving 13 bases between the germline ends. Germline V gene lookup returns CDR1 KGHSH and CDR2 LQKENI. Written as DNA, the CDR3 is TGTGCCAGCTCACCCTTCGGGGGAGGAGGCTACACCTTC. Protein product: CASSPFGGGGYTF. Full variable domain (missing parts from reference TRBV18 and TRBJ1-2): NAGVMQNPRHLVRRRGQEARLRCSPMKGHSHVYWYRQLPEEGLKFMVYLQKENIIDESGMPKERFSAEFPKEGPSILRIQQVVRGDSAAYFCASSPFGGGGYTFGSGTRLTVV.

The genes are TRBV5-1 and TRBJ2-2, with unresolved D. V was shortened by 1 base and J by 5 bases, with 9 bases between the two germline ends. Germline loops: CDR1 SGHRS, CDR2 YFSETQ. This CDR3 comprises 14 residues. The CDR3 bases are TGCGCCAGCAGCTTGTACTCGGAAACCGGGGAGCTGTTTTTT. Translating it yields CASSLYSETGELFF. Using reference TRBV5-1 and TRBJ2-2 for the parts outside the CDR3, the full variable domain is KAGVTQTPRYLIKTRGQQVTLSCSPISGHRSVSWYQQTPGQGLQFLFEYFSETQRNKGNFPGRFSGRQFSNSRSEMNVSTLELGDSALYLCASSLYSETGELFFGEGSRLTVL.